Sequencing of this TCR beta chain was carried out in a study of blood T cell repertoires in COVID-19. As for the study in general: Samples came from the United States, Italy and Spain, spanning acute and convalescent COVID-19. T cells, B-cell-depleted T cells, or PBMCs supplied cDNA or gDNA.

Trimming cost V 8 bases and J 9 bases, with 14 bases left between them. The CDR3 spans 13 residues. Sequencing used immunoSEQ multiplex PCR; TCRdb keeps in-frame clones, though not all of them. Counted here are around 110,000 clones, about 89% occurring once; the ten biggest clones make up 1% to 1.5%. What was sequenced was peripheral blood. This TCR came from a woman between 25 and 40 years old with acute or convalescent COVID-19. The chain has TRBV12-3 or TRBV12-4 and TRBJ1-6; D gene uncertain. Here the CDR3 DNA reads TGTGCCAGCGGGGAGAGGGATATTTCACCCCTCCACTTT. Protein: CASGERDISPLHF.